Listed below are T cell receptor beta chains from one sample, sequenced in a study of tumor-infiltrating lymphocytes in localized non-small cell lung cancer. Profiled with immunoSEQ multiplex PCR; TCRdb holds only in-frame clones, not every one. The sample lists 6,000 or so clones, over 65% occurring once. The sequenced sample consisted of lung tumor tissue. The receptors stem from a human donor with non-small cell lung cancer. Each CDR3 is given without its conserved first and last residue. Fields, in order: CDR3 protein, V gene, J gene, D gene. D genes are given only for firm matches.

CDR3 protein: ASRTQETQY; V gene: TRBV28; J gene: TRBJ2-5; D gene: .
CDR3 protein: ASSPDRGNTEAF; V gene: TRBV27; J gene: TRBJ1-1; D gene: TRBD1
CDR3 protein: ASSLSLAGLTDTQY; V gene: TRBV5-5; J gene: TRBJ2-3; D gene: TRBD2
CDR3 protein: ATTDSGANVLT; V gene: TRBV28; J gene: TRBJ2-6; D gene: .
CDR3 protein: ASRSVGVMSNEQF; V gene: TRBV28; J gene: TRBJ2-1; D gene: .
CDR3 protein: ASSEEKLF; V gene: TRBV7-9; J gene: TRBJ1-4; D gene: .
CDR3 protein: ASSQDTGQGVDEQF; V gene: TRBV4-3; J gene: TRBJ2-1; D gene: TRBD1
CDR3 protein: ASSHGSNQPQH; V gene: TRBV6-6; J gene: TRBJ1-5; D gene: .
CDR3 protein: ASSGTGVGNQPQH; V gene: TRBV7-9; J gene: TRBJ1-5; D gene: TRBD1
CDR3 protein: ASSPPGDYEQY; V gene: TRBV28; J gene: TRBJ2-7; D gene: .
CDR3 protein: ASRTVVGFGSYEQY; V gene: TRBV28; J gene: TRBJ2-7; D gene: .
CDR3 protein: ASSSGQVRLMNTEAF; V gene: TRBV5-6; J gene: TRBJ1-1; D gene: TRBD1
CDR3 protein: ASSFSGTQY; V gene: TRBV7-2; J gene: TRBJ2-5; D gene: .
CDR3 protein: AISDDNADTQY; V gene: TRBV10-3; J gene: TRBJ2-3; D gene: .
CDR3 protein: ASSSTQGGKLF; V gene: TRBV11-2; J gene: TRBJ1-4; D gene: .
CDR3 protein: ATSDRGGQETQY; V gene: TRBV6-6; J gene: TRBJ2-5; D gene: TRBD1
CDR3 protein: ASGLVETPTGEQY; V gene: TRBV12-5; J gene: TRBJ2-7; D gene: .
CDR3 protein: ASRGLQGGTQETQY; V gene: TRBV19; J gene: TRBJ2-5; D gene: .
CDR3 protein: ASSIRQGGTQY; V gene: TRBV19; J gene: TRBJ2-5; D gene: TRBD1
CDR3 protein: AISLIAESSDTQY; V gene: TRBV7-2; J gene: TRBJ2-3; D gene: .
CDR3 protein: ASSFPGQGAPKAF; V gene: TRBV11-1; J gene: TRBJ1-1; D gene: TRBD1